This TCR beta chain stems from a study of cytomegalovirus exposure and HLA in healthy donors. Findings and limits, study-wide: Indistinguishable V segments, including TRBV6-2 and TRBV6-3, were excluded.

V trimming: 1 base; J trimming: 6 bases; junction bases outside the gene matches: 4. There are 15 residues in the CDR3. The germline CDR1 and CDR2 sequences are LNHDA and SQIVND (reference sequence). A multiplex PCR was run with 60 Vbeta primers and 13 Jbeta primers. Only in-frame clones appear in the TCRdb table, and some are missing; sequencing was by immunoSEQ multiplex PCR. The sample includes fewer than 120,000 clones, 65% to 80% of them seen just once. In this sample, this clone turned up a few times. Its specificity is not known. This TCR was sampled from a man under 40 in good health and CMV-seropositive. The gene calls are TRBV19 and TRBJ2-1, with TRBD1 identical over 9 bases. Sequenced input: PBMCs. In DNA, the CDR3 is TGTGCCAGTAGTATAGTAGGACAGGGGATCAATGAGCAGTTCTTC. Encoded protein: CASSIVGQGINEQFF.